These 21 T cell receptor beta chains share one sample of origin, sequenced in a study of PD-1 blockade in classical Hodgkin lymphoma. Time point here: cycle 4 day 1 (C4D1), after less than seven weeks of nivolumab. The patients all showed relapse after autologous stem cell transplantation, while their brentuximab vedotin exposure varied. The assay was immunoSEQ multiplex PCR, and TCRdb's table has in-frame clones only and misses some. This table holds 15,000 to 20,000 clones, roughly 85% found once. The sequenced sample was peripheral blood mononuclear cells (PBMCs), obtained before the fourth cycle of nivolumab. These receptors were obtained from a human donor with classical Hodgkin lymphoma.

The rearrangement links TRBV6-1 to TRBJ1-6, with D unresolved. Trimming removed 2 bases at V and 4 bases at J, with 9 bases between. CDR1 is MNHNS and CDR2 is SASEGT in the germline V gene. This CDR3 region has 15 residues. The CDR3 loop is CASSEWVEYNSPLHF. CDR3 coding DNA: TGTGCCAGCAGTGAATGGGTAGAATATAATTCACCCCTCCACTTT.

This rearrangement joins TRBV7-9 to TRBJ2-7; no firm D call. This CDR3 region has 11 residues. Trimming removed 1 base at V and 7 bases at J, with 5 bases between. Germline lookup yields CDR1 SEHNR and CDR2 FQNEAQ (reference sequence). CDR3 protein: CASSLVGEQYF. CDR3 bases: TGTGCCAGCAGCTTAGTGGGGGAGCAGTACTTC.

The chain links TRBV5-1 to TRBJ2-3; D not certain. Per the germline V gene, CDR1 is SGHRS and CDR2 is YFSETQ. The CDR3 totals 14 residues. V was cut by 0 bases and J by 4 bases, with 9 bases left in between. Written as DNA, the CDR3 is TGCGCCAGCAGCTTGGCCTCTATTTCAGATACGCAGTATTTT. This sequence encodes CASSLASISDTQYF. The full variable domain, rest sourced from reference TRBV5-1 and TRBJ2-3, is KAGVTQTPRYLIKTRGQQVTLSCSPISGHRSVSWYQQTPGQGLQFLFEYFSETQRNKGNFPGRFSGRQFSNSRSEMNVSTLELGDSALYLCASSLASISDTQYFGPGTRLTVL.

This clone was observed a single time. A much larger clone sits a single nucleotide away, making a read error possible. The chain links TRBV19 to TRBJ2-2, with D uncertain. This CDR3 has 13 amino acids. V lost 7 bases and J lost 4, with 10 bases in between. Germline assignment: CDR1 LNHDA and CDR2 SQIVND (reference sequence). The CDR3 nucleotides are TGTGCCAGTAACAGACGAAGCACCGGGGAGCTGTTTTTT. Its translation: CASNRRSTGELFF.

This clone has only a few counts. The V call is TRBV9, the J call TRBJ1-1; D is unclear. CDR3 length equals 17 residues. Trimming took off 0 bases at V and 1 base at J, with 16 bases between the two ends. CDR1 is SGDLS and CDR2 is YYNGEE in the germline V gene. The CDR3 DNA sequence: TGTGCCAGCAGCGTAGCCCCCTGGAAGAGTCCGAACACTGAAGCTTTCTTT. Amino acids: CASSVAPWKSPNTEAFF.

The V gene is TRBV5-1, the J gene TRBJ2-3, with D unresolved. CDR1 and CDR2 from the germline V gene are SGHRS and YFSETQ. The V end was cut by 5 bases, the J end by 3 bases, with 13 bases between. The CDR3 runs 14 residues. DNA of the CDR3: TGCGCCAGCAGTCTCTTTCATTCGACAGATACGCAGTATTTT. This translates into CASSLFHSTDTQYF. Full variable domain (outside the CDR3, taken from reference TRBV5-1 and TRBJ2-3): KAGVTQTPRYLIKTRGQQVTLSCSPISGHRSVSWYQQTPGQGLQFLFEYFSETQRNKGNFPGRFSGRQFSNSRSEMNVSTLELGDSALYLCASSLFHSTDTQYFGPGTRLTVL.

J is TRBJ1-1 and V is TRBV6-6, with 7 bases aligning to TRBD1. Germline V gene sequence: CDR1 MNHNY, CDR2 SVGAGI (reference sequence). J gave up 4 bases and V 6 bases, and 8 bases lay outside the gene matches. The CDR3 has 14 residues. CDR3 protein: CASSTSGGSTEAFF. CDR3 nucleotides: TGTGCCAGCAGCACTTCAGGGGGGAGCACTGAAGCTTTCTTT.

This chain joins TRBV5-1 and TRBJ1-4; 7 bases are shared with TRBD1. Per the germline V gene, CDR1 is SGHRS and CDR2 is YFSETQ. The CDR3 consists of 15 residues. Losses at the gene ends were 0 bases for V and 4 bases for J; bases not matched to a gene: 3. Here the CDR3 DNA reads TGCGCCAGCAGCTTGGCCGGGACAGATAATGAAAAACTGTTTTTT. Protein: CASSLAGTDNEKLFF.

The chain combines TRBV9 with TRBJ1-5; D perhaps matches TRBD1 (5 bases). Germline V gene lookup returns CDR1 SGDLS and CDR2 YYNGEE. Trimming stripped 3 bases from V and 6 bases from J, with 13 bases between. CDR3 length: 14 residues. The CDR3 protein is CASSATSGPQPQHF. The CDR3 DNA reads TGTGCCAGCAGCGCAACTTCGGGACCTCAGCCCCAGCATTTT.

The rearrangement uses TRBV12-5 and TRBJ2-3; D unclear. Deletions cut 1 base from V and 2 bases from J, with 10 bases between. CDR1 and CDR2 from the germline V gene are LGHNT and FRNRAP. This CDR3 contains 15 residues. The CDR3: CASGLGGLTTDTQYF. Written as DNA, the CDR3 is TGTGCTAGTGGTTTGGGTGGTTTGACCACAGATACGCAGTATTTT.

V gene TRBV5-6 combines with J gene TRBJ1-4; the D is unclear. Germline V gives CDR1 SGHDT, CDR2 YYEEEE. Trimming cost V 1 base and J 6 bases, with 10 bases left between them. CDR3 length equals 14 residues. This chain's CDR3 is CASSLSHRYEKLFF. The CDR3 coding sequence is TGTGCCAGCAGCTTGTCACATCGATATGAAAAACTGTTTTTT.

The CDR3 here is CASSSRDRGTETQYF. The CDR3 nucleotides are TGTGCCAGCAGTTCCCGGGACAGGGGGACGGAGACCCAGTACTTC. This chain joins TRBV5-4 and TRBJ2-5; 11 bases align to TRBD1. The junction had 8 bases not matched to a gene; V was cut back by 5 bases and J by 5 bases. Germline V gene data show CDR1 as SGHNT and CDR2 as YYREEE (reference sequence). The CDR3 extends over 15 amino acids.

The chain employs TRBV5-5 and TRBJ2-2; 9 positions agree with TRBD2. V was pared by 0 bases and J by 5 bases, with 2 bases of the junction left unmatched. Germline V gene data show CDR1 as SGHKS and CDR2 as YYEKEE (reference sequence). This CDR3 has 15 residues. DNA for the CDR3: TGTGCCAGCAGCTTGGAACTAGCGGGTACCGGGGAGCTGTTTTTT. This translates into CASSLELAGTGELFF.

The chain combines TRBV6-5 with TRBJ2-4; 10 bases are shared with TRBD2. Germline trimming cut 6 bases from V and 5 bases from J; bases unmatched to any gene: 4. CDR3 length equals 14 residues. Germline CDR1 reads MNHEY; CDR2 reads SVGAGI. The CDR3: CASRASGGQNIQYF. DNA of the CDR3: TGTGCCAGCAGGGCTAGCGGGGGCCAAAACATTCAGTACTTC.

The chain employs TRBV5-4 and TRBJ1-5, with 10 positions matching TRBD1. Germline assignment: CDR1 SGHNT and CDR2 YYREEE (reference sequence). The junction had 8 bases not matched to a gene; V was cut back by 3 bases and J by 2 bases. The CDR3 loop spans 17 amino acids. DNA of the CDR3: TGTGCCAGCAGCTCTGGCGGTGGGACAGGGGGCAATCAGCCCCAGCATTTT. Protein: CASSSGGGTGGNQPQHF.

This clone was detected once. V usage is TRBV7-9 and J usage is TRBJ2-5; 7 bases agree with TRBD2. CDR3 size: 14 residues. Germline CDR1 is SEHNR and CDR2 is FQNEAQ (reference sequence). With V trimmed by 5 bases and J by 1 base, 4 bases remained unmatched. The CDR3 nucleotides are TGTGCCAGCAGCCGACTAGCCTTCCAAGAGACCCAGTACTTC. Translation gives CASSRLAFQETQYF.

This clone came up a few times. The CDR3 protein is CASSLGWEKYEQYF. CDR3 in DNA: TGTGCCAGCAGCTTAGGGTGGGAAAAGTACGAGCAGTACTTC. This chain joins TRBV7-8 and TRBJ2-7; no firm D call. CDR3 size: 14 residues. V shed 1 base and J shed 4 bases, with 11 bases lying between them. Germline loops: CDR1 SGHVS, CDR2 FQNEAQ. Variable domain in full (rest from reference TRBV7-8 and TRBJ2-7): GAGVSQSPRYKVAKRGQDVALRCDPISGHVSLFWYQQALGQGPEFLTYFQNEAQLDKSGLPSDRFFAERPEGSVSTLKIQRTQQEDSAVYLCASSLGWEKYEQYFGPGTRLTVT.

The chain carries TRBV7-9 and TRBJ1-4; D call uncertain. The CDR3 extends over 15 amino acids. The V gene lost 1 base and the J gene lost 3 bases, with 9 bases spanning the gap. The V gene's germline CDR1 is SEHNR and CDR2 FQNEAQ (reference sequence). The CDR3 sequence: CASSLEVGSNEKLFF. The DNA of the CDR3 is TGTGCCAGCAGCTTAGAGGTCGGATCTAATGAAAAACTGTTTTTT.

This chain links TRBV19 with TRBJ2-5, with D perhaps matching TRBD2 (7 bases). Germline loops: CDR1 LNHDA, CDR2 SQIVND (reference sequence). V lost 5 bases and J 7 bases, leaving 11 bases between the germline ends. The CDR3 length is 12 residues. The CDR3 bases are TGTGCCAGTAGTGGGGGAGGGGGGACCCAGTACTTC. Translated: CASSGGGGTQYF.

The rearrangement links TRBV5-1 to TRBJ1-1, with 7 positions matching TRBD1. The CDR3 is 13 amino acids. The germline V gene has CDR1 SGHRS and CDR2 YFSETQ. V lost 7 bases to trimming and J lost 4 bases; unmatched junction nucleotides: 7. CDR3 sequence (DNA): TGCGCCAGCGGACAGGACGAGGGCACTGAAGCTTTCTTT. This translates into CASGQDEGTEAFF.

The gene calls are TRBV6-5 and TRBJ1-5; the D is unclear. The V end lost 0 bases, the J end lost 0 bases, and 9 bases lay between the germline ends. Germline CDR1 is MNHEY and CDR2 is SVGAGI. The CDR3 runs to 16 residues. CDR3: CASSYSGPSSNQPQHF. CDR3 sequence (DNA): TGTGCCAGCAGTTACTCGGGTCCGTCTAGCAATCAGCCCCAGCATTTT.